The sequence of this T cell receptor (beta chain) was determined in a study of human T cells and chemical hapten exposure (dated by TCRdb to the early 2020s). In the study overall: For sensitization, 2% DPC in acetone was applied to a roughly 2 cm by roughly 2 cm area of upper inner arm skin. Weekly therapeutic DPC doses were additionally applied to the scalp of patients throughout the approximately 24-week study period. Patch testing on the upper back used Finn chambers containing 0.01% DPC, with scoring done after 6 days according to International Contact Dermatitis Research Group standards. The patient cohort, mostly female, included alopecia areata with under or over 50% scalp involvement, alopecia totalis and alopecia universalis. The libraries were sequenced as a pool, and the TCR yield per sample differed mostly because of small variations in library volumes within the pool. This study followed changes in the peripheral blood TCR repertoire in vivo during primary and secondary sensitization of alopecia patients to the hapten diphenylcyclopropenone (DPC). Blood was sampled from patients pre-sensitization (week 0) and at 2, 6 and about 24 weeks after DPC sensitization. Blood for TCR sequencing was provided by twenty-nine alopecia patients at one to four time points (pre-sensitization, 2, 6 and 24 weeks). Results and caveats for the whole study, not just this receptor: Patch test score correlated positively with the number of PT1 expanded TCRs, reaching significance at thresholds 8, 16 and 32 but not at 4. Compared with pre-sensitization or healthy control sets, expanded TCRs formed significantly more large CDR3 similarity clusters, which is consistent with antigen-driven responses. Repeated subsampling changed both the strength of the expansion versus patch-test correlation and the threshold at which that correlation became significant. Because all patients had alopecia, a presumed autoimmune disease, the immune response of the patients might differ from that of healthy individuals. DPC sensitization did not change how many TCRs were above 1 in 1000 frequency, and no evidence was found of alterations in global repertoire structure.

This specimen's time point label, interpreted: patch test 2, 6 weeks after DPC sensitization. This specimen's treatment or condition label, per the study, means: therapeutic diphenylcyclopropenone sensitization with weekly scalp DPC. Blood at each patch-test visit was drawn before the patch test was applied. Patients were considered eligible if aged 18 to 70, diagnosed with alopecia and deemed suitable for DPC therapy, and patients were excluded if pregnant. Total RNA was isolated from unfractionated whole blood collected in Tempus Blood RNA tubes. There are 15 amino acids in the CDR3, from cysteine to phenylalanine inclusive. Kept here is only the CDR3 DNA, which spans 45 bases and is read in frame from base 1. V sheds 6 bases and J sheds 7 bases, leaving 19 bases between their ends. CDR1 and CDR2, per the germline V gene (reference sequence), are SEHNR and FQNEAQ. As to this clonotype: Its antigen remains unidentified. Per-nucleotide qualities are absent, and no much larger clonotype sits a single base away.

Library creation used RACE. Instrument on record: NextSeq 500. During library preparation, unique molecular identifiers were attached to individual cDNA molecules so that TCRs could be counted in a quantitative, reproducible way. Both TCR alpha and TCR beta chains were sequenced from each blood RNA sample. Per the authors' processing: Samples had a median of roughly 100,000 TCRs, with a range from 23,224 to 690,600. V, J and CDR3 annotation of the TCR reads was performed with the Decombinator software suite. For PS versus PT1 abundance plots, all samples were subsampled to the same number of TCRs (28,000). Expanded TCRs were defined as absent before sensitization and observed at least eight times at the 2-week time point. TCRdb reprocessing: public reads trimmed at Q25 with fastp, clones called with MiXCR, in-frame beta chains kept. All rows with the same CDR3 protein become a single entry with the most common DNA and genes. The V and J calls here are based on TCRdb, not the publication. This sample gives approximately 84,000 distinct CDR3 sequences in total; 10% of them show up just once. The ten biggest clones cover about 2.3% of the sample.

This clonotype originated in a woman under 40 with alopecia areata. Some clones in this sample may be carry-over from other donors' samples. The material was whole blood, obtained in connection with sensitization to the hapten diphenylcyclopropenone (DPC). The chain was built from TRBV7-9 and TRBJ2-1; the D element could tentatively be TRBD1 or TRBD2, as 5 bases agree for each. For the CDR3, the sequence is CASSRRLGDVNEQFF. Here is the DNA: TGTGCCAGCAGTCGTCGGTTGGGGGACGTGAATGAGCAGTTCTTC. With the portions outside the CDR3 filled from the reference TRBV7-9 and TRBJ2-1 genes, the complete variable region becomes DTGVSQNPRHKITKRGQNVTFRCDPISEHNRLYWYRQTLGQGPEFLTYFQNEAQLEKSRLLSDRFSAERPKGSFSTLEIQRTEQGDSAMYLCASSRRLGDVNEQFFGPGTRLTVL.